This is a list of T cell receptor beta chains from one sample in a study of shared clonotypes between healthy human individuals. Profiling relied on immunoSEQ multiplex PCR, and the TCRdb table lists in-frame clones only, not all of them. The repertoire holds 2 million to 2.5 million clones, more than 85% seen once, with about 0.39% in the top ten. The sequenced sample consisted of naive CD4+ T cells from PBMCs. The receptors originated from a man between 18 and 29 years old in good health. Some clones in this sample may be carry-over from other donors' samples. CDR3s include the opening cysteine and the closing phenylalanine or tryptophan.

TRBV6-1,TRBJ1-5,CASTGQGAGNQPQHF
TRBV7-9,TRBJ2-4,CASSLPGARAIQYF
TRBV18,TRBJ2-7,CASSPGLSYEQYF
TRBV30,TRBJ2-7,CAWSVSGTYEQYF
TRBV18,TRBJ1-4,CASSLLRQGRTTNEKLFF
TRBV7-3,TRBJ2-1,CASSLASGRYGNEQFF
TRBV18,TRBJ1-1,CASSPNQSGNTEAFF
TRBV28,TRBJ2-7,CASSSESGREQYF
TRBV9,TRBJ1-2,CASSVDWARSYGYTF
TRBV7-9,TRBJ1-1,CASSLRGRETEAFF
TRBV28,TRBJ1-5,CASRGQGKGNQPRHF
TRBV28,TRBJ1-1,CASNSGGLSTEAFF
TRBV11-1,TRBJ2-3,CASSTKGADTQYF
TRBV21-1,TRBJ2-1,CASSNRAGGIHEQFF
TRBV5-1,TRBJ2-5,CASSSSGNGETQYF
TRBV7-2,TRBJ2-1,CASSPGGAIRNEQFF
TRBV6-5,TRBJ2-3,CASRQGVADTQYF
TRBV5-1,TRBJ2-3,CASSLVTAPAGDTQYF
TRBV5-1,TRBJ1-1,CASSSLTGKNTEAFF
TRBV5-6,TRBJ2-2,CASSLRGRTSGRRPGELFF
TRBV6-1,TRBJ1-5,CASMRVENQPQHF
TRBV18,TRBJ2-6,CASSRGNGGAGANVLTF
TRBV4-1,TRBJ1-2,CASSQDRGATGDLFRQYGYTF
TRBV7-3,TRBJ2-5,CASSLTGQSETQYF
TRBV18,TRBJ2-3,CASSPQRVAGGRSDTQYF
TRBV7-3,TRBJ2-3,CATSRGNTDTQYF
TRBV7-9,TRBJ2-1,CASSTTGEQFF
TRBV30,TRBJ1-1,CAWEQTENTEAFF
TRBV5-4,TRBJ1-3,CASSSESGNTIYF
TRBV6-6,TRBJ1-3,CASSGTSSGNTIYF
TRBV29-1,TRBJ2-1,CSVAEVILSYNEQFF
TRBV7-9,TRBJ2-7,CASSPAGRPYEQYF
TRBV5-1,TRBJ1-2,CASSSGTDLNYGYTF
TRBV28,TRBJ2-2,CASSLSGVTGELFF
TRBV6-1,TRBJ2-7,CASSERKGYEQYF
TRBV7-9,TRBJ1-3,CASSLARTGSGNTIYF
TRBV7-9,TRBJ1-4,CASSFTGPNEKLFF
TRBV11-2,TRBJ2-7,CASSLGRPSTYEQYF
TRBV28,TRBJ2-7,CASSTAGTSSYEQYF
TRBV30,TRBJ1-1,CAWRFSMNTEAFF
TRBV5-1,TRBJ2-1,CASSLGQLYDEQFF
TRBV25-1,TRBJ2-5,CASRDRDRQETQYF
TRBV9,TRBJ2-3,CASSVGPSTDTQYF
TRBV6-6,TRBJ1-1,CASRFDGPFGAFF
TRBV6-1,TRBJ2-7,CASLPLAGPYEQYF